Sequencing of this TCR beta chain was carried out in a study of blood T cell repertoires in COVID-19. Study-wide context: The cDNA or gDNA used as material had been derived from T cells, B-cell-depleted T cells, or PBMCs.

The V gene's germline CDR1 is LNHDA and CDR2 SQIVND (reference sequence). The CDR3 is made up of 14 amino acids. The V and J ends lost 3 bases and 7 bases respectively, with 15 bases between them. In the original processing: Amplification of reference gene primers provided the estimated nucleated cell counts. Clones were read by immunoSEQ multiplex PCR, and TCRdb kept only the in-frame ones, dropping some. The V and J calls and clone size were taken over from that table, and D and trimming were inferred from the DNA. The sample yields just over 650,000 clones, about 90% seen once. This sequence joins TRBV19 and TRBJ1-2, with TRBD1 as a possible D gene (5 bases). Sequencing was carried out using peripheral blood. The sequence derives from a woman aged 18-29 years with acute or convalescent COVID-19. In DNA form, the CDR3 reads TGTGCCAGTAGTATCCTCCCCGGGGGTTTTGGCTACACCTTC. Translating it yields CASSILPGGFGYTF.